These 28 T cell receptor beta chains were all obtained from the same sample, sequenced in a study of shared clonotypes between healthy human individuals. Profiling relied on immunoSEQ multiplex PCR, and the TCRdb table lists in-frame clones only, not all of them. Altogether approximately 1.5 million clones are present, nearly 99% being singletons, with the ten largest covering roughly 0.4%. Sequenced input: naive CD4+ T cells sorted from blood. Noted subset: CD45RA+ positively selected. The receptors shown here come from a man under 40 in good health.

The chain joins TRBV9 to TRBJ2-5; TRBD2 aligns across 8 bases. J lost 2 bases, V lost 1 base, and 4 bases had no gene match. Germline V gives CDR1 SGDLS, CDR2 YYNGEE. This CDR3 has 15 residues. Here the CDR3 reads CASSVMTGGQETQYF. Here the CDR3 DNA reads TGTGCCAGCAGCGTAATGACGGGAGGGCAAGAGACCCAGTACTTC.

The chain has TRBV19 and TRBJ2-1, with D maybe TRBD2 (6 bases). The germline V and J ends were trimmed by 3 bases and 4 bases, with 13 bases remaining between them. CDR3 size: 15 residues. The germline V gene has CDR1 LNHDA and CDR2 SQIVND (reference sequence). The CDR3 sequence is CASSMSGVVYNEQFF. In nucleotides, the CDR3 is TGTGCCAGTAGTATGTCGGGAGTGGTTTACAATGAGCAGTTCTTC. The full variable domain, its missing parts supplied by reference TRBV19 and TRBJ2-1, is DGGITQSPKYLFRKEGQNVTLSCEQNLNHDAMYWYRQDPGQGLRLIYYSQIVNDFQKGDIAEGYSVSREKKESFPLTVTSAQKNPTAFYLCASSMSGVVYNEQFFGPGTRLTVL.

The chain carries TRBV5-1 and TRBJ1-2; perhaps TRBD1 as D (5 bases). This CDR3 contains 13 residues. Germline V CDR1 and CDR2: SGHRS, YFSETQ. Between the trimmed V and J ends, which lost 2 bases and 3 bases, there was a span of 8 bases. In nucleotides, the CDR3 is TGCGCCAGCAGCTTCAGGGAGGACTATGGCTACACCTTC. It codes for CASSFREDYGYTF.

CDR3 sequence reads: CASSENSGPPNEKLFF. The CDR3 region has the DNA TGTGCCAGCAGCGAAAATTCTGGGCCCCCTAATGAAAAACTGTTTTTT. The chain carries TRBV9 and TRBJ1-4; no reliable D call. This CDR3 region has 16 residues. Trimming cost V 3 bases and J 3 bases, with 15 bases left between them. Looked up from germline, CDR1 is SGDLS and CDR2 is YYNGEE.

The count of this clone is one. In nucleotides, the CDR3 is TGCGCCAGCAGCCAAGATGGAAGCCAACGCTCCTACAATGAGCAGTTCTTC. This codes for CASSQDGSQRSYNEQFF. V is TRBV4-3 and J is TRBJ2-1; unclear D gene. CDR3 size: 17 residues. Germline CDR1 is LGHNA and CDR2 is YSLEER. V gave up 0 bases and J gave up 0 bases, with 12 bases separating them.

This chain uses TRBV7-9 with TRBJ2-1, with TRBD2 identical over 7 bases. The CDR3 sequence is 15 residues long. The germline CDR1 and CDR2 sequences are SEHNR and FQNEAQ (reference sequence). V shed 1 base and J 2 bases; nucleotides not matched to a gene: 2. The CDR3 here is CASSLVAGAYNEQFF. DNA for the CDR3: TGTGCCAGCAGCTTAGTCGCGGGAGCCTACAATGAGCAGTTCTTC.

The gene calls are TRBV30 and TRBJ1-2, with unresolved D. The length of the CDR3 is 13 residues. V lost 0 bases and J 4 bases, leaving 9 bases between the germline ends. Looked up from germline, CDR1 is GTSNPN and CDR2 is SVGIG (reference sequence). CDR3 protein: CAWSVRGSYGYTF. The CDR3 bases are TGTGCCTGGAGTGTACGGGGATCCTATGGCTACACCTTC.

This chain links TRBV19 with TRBJ1-5, with unresolved D. Germline CDR1 and CDR2: LNHDA and SQIVND (reference sequence). Trimming took off 6 bases at V and 4 bases at J, with 19 bases between the two ends. The length of the CDR3 is 16 residues. CDR3 in DNA: TGTGCCAGTAGACGAGCACGGGGAAACACTAATCAGCCCCAGCATTTT. It is translated as CASRRARGNTNQPQHF.

The V call is TRBV11-2, the J call TRBJ2-5; no definite D call. There are 14 residues in the CDR3. Germline V gives CDR1 SGHAT, CDR2 FQNNGV. The V end lost 2 bases, the J end lost 5 bases, and 12 bases lay between the germline ends. CDR3 sequence: CASSLMQGEETQYF. Here the CDR3 DNA reads TGTGCCAGCAGCTTAATGCAAGGAGAGGAGACCCAGTACTTC.

This sequence joins TRBV7-6 and TRBJ2-2; D remains unclear. Per the germline V gene, CDR1 is SGHVS and CDR2 is FNYEAQ. The CDR3 sequence is 17 residues long. Between the trimmed V and J ends, which lost 0 bases and 4 bases, there was a span of 15 bases. The CDR3 reads CASSLAGFKDPTGELFF. CDR3 bases: TGTGCCAGCAGCTTAGCGGGGTTTAAGGACCCCACCGGGGAGCTGTTTTTT. Full variable domain (rest looked up from reference TRBV7-6 and TRBJ2-2): GAGVSQSPRYKVTKRGQDVALRCDPISGHVSLYWYRQALGQGPEFLTYFNYEAQQDKSGLPNDRFSAERPEGSISTLTIQRTEQRDSAMYRCASSLAGFKDPTGELFFGEGSRLTVL.

The rearrangement links TRBV5-6 to TRBJ1-1, with TRBD1 matching 9 bases. V dropped 5 bases and J dropped 5; count of bases not matched to a gene: 4. Germline CDR1 reads SGHDT; CDR2 reads YYEEEE. There are 13 residues in the CDR3. The CDR3 sequence: CASSYDRGTEAFF. CDR3 nucleotides: TGTGCCAGCAGTTACGACAGGGGGACTGAAGCTTTCTTT.

CDR3 region: CASSLISGATDTQYF. In DNA form, the CDR3 reads TGTGCCAGCAGCTTAATCTCCGGGGCCACAGATACGCAGTATTTT. The gene calls are TRBV7-3 and TRBJ2-3; the D gene could be TRBD1 or TRBD2 (5 bases each). This CDR3 region has 15 residues. Germline V gene lookup returns CDR1 SGHTA and CDR2 FQGTGA. V gave up 1 base and J gave up 2 bases, with 10 bases separating them.

The V call is TRBV6-6, the J call TRBJ2-7; 8 positions agree with TRBD1. CDR3 length equals 15 residues. Trimming removed 6 bases from V and 1 base from J; junction bases left unmatched: 8. The germline V gene encodes CDR1 MNHNY and CDR2 SVGAGI (reference sequence). CDR3 sequence: CASRPDRARSYEQYF. The CDR3 bases are TGTGCCAGCAGACCGGACAGGGCCAGGTCCTACGAGCAGTACTTC.

This chain links TRBV9 with TRBJ2-1, with D unresolved. This CDR3 spans 17 amino acids. Deletions cut 3 bases from V and 7 bases from J, with 23 bases between. CDR1 is SGDLS and CDR2 is YYNGEE in the germline V gene. In nucleotides, the CDR3 is TGTGCCAGCAGCGCAGGCCCGGAGTCTGGATTGGGGAATGAGCAGTTCTTC. Protein: CASSAGPESGLGNEQFF.

The rearrangement joins TRBV7-2 to TRBJ2-1; TRBD2 might be the D (6 bases). This CDR3 has 12 amino acids. Germline CDR1 SGHTA, CDR2 FQGNSA. Trimming cost V 2 bases and J 9 bases, with 8 bases left between them. The CDR3 region is CASSLTSFEQFF. CDR3 DNA: TGTGCCAGCAGCTTAACTAGCTTTGAGCAGTTCTTC.

The chain uses TRBV4-1 and TRBJ2-1, with D hard to call. CDR1 and CDR2 from the germline V gene are MGHRA and YSYEKL. The CDR3 is 15 amino acids. Trimming stripped 7 bases from V and 2 bases from J, with 15 bases between. CDR3 nucleotides: TGCGCCAGCACGTCGACACAAGTTACCTACAATGAGCAGTTCTTC. It yields the protein CASTSTQVTYNEQFF.

The chain is built from TRBV7-2 and TRBJ1-4, with D maybe TRBD1 (6 bases). The CDR3 spans 19 residues. V lost 2 bases, J lost 7 bases, and 26 bases lay in between. Germline V gene data show CDR1 as SGHTA and CDR2 as FQGNSA. In DNA form, the CDR3 reads TGTGCCAGCAGCTTAAATCCCGGGGGCGCGGGGGTAGGTTTTGAAAAACTGTTTTTT. This translates into CASSLNPGGAGVGFEKLFF.

A few counts support this clone. This chain connects TRBV2 to TRBJ1-5, with no clear D. CDR3 length: 14 residues. V lost 7 bases and J lost 2, with 12 bases in between. Germline lookup yields CDR1 SNHLY and CDR2 FYNNEI. CDR3 in amino acids: CASMDRPGNQPQHF. CDR3 coding DNA: TGTGCCAGCATGGACCGTCCGGGCAATCAGCCCCAGCATTTT.

The rearrangement uses TRBV7-9 and TRBJ1-2; possibly TRBD1 for D (6 bases). CDR1 and CDR2 (germline): SEHNR, FQNEAQ (reference sequence). The CDR3 is 13 residues long. Trimming shortened V by 1 base and J by 8 bases, and 11 bases separated the two germline ends. The CDR3: CASSLGQGSGYTF. CDR3 nucleotide sequence: TGTGCCAGCAGCTTAGGGCAGGGGAGCGGCTACACCTTC.

The J gene is TRBJ2-1, the V gene TRBV11-1; D tentatively reads TRBD1 or TRBD2 (5 bases each). CDR1 and CDR2 from the germline V gene are SGHAT and FQDESV (reference sequence). Trimming took 0 bases from V and 7 from J, leaving 13 bases between them. The CDR3 is made up of 15 amino acids. The CDR3 protein is CASSLAGTAINEQFF. CDR3 DNA: TGTGCCAGCAGCTTAGCGGGGACCGCGATAAATGAGCAGTTCTTC. Filled out from reference TRBV11-1 and TRBJ2-1, the complete variable domain reads EAEVAQSPRYKITEKSQAVAFWCDPISGHATLYWYRQILGQGPELLVQFQDESVVDDSQLPKDRFSAERLKGVDSTLKIQPAELGDSAMYLCASSLAGTAINEQFFGPGTRLTVL.

This chain links TRBV13 with TRBJ2-3; no clear D gene. Deletions cut 1 base from V and 3 bases from J, with 2 bases between. This CDR3 has 12 amino acids. Germline V gene lookup returns CDR1 PRHDT and CDR2 FYEKMQ (reference sequence). CDR3 nucleotide sequence: TGTGCCAGCAGCTTAGATACAGATACGCAGTATTTT. Protein sequence: CASSLDTDTQYF.

A single count supports this clone. This chain joins TRBV10-2 and TRBJ2-7, with 9 bases that match TRBD2. The CDR3 contains 13 residues. J gave up 2 bases and V 6 bases, and 2 bases lay outside the gene matches. Germline CDR1 is WSHSY and CDR2 is SAAADI. The CDR3, as DNA: TGCGCCAGCAGGCGGGAGGGTACCTACGAGCAGTACTTC. Protein product: CASRREGTYEQYF.

A single count supports this clone. The chain recombines TRBV28 with TRBJ1-3; maybe TRBD1 (5 bases). The CDR3 totals 13 residues. The V gene's germline CDR1 is MDHEN and CDR2 SYDVKM. Deletions cut 8 bases from V and 7 bases from J, with 15 bases between. Here the CDR3 DNA reads TGTGCCAGCCTACCCCCCGGGACGAACACCATATATTTT. This sequence encodes CASLPPGTNTIYF.

The rearrangement joins TRBV5-1 to TRBJ2-1; 7 positions agree with TRBD2. J gave up 12 bases and V 2 bases, and 8 bases lay outside the gene matches. The V gene's germline CDR1 is SGHRS and CDR2 YFSETQ. This CDR3 region has 13 residues. This chain's CDR3 is CASSLSLAAGQFF. In nucleotides, the CDR3 is TGCGCCAGCAGCTTATCGCTAGCGGCGGGGCAGTTCTTC.

The chain recombines TRBV10-3 with TRBJ2-3; 10 bases map to TRBD2. There are 15 residues in the CDR3. The V gene's germline CDR1 is ENHRY and CDR2 SYGVKD. J gave up 5 bases and V 3 bases, and 5 bases lay outside the gene matches. The CDR3 spells CAISDTSGDRDTQYF. The CDR3 nucleotides read TGTGCCATCAGTGATACTAGCGGGGACAGAGATACGCAGTATTTT.

This chain uses TRBV4-3 with TRBJ2-1; 13 bases match TRBD2. The CDR3 spans 15 residues. V shed 8 bases and J 5 bases; nucleotides not matched to a gene: 6. Germline assignment: CDR1 LGHNA and CDR2 YSLEER. The CDR3 sequence is CASGLLAGGDNEQFF. The CDR3 nucleotides read TGCGCCAGCGGACTACTAGCGGGGGGGGACAATGAGCAGTTCTTC.

The gene calls are TRBV11-2 and TRBJ2-1, with TRBD2 matching 8 bases. V trimming: 5 bases; J trimming: 15 bases; junction bases outside the gene matches: 15. The germline CDR1 and CDR2 sequences are SGHAT and FQNNGV. CDR3 length: 14 amino acids. The CDR3 DNA is TGTGCCAGCAGCCCCCTGCGGGGGCGGGAGGTGGTGTTCTTC. It specifies CASSPLRGREVVFF.

The gene calls are TRBV29-1 and TRBJ1-5, with 9 nucleotides matching TRBD1. The junction had 3 bases not matched to a gene; V was cut back by 6 bases and J by 3 bases. Germline lookup yields CDR1 SQVTM and CDR2 ANQGSEA. The CDR3 consists of 13 residues. The CDR3 reads CSVGTGLNQPQHF. The CDR3 region has the DNA TGCAGCGTCGGGACAGGGCTCAATCAGCCCCAGCATTTT.